Sequencing of this TCR beta chain was carried out in a study of identifying expanded T cells in peripheral blood. Trimming left V 0 bases short and J 7 bases short, with 15 bases between. The CDR3 spans 14 residues. Germline V gene data show CDR1 as GTSNPN and CDR2 as SVGIG (reference sequence). In the case of this clone: Its antigen remains unidentified.

During the collection period, no donor immune events like infections were recorded. Measured with immunoSEQ multiplex PCR; TCRdb has only the in-frame clones, and not every one. The sample carries around 100,000 clones, roughly 90% recorded once. Broader study findings: Roughly 1.2 clones differed between technical replicates, versus around 15 and 19 over time. Variance in clone template counts between roughly 2-week samples significantly increased with total template count across all healthy donors.

The specimen was blood. The V gene is TRBV30, the J gene TRBJ1-2; D remains ambiguous. This receptor was obtained from a person aged 18 to 75 in good health. CDR3 region: CAWSVSVGSSGYTF. The CDR3 DNA follows: TGTGCCTGGAGTGTAAGCGTGGGGTCCAGTGGCTACACCTTC.